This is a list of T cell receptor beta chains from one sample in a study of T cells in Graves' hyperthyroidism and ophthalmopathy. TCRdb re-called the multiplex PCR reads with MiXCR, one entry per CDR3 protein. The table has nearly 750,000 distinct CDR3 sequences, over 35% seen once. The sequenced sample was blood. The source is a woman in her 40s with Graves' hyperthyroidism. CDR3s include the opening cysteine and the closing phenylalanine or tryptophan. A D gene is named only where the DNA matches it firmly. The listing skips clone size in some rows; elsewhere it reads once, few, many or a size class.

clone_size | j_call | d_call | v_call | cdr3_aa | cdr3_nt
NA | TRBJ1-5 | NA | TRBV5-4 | CASSAPSNQPQHF | TGTGCCAGCAGCGCCCCTAGCAATCAGCCCCAGCATTTT
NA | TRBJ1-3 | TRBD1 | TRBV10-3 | CAISEDRAGNTIYF | TGTGCCATCAGTGAGGACAGGGCTGGAAACACCATATATTTT
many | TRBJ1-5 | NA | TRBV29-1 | CSVEEGQGQPQHF | TGCAGCGTTGAAGAGGGGCAGGGACAGCCCCAGCATTTT
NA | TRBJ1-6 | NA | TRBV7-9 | CASSLDGGFSPLHF | TGTGCCAGCAGCTTAGATGGGGGGTTTTCACCCCTCCACTTT
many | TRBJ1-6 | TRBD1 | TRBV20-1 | CSATRQGNSPLHF | TGCAGTGCTACTAGACAGGGCAATTCACCCCTCCACTTT
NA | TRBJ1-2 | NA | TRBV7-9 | CASSALLGGYTF | TGTGCCAGCAGCGCCTTGTTGGGCGGCTACACCTTC
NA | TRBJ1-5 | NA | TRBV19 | CASSMDWQGYQPQHF | TGTGCCAGTAGTATGGATTGGCAGGGATATCAGCCCCAGCATTTT
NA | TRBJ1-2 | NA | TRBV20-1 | CSASTSGGPNYGYTF | TGCAGTGCTAGTACCAGTGGGGGGCCTAACTATGGCTACACCTTC
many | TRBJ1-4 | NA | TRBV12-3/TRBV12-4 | CASSGGTLGMLEKLFF | TGTGCCAGCAGTGGAGGGACACTTGGAATGCTTGAAAAACTGTTTTTT
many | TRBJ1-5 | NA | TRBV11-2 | CASSNVGQPQHF | TGTGCCAGCAGCAACGTCGGTCAGCCCCAGCATTTT
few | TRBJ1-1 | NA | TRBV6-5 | CASSYSFERTEAFF | TGTGCCAGCAGTTACTCTTTTGAGAGAACTGAAGCTTTCTTT
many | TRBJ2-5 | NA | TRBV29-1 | CSVGGGPETQYF | TGCAGCGTGGGTGGGGGGCCGGAGACCCAGTACTTC
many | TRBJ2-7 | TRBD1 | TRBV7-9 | CASSSWGQGSSYEQYF | TGTGCCAGCAGCTCGTGGGGACAGGGGAGCTCCTACGAGCAGTACTTC
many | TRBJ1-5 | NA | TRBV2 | CASRRTSGVQPQHF | TGTGCCAGCAGGAGAACCTCAGGGGTCCAGCCCCAGCATTTT
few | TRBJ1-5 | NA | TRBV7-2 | CASSLKGFSNQPQHF | TGTGCCAGCAGTTTAAAGGGTTTTAGCAATCAGCCCCAGCATTTT
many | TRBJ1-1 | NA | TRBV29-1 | CSEGEPMNTEAFF | TGCAGCGAGGGGGAGCCGATGAACACTGAAGCTTTCTTT
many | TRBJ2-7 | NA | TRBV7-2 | CASSSGTKYEQYF | TGTGCCAGCAGCTCCGGGACCAAATACGAGCAGTACTTC
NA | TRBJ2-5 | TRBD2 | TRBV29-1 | CSVGRAGEGETQYF | TGCAGCGTTGGTAGGGCGGGGGAAGGCGAGACCCAGTACTTC
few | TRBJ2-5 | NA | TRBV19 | CASSTSGDLGETQYF | TGTGCCAGTAGTACATCCGGAGATCTCGGGGAGACCCAGTACTTC
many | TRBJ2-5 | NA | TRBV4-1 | CASSQDEAQKETQYF | TGCGCCAGCAGCCAAGATGAGGCGCAGAAAGAGACCCAGTACTTC
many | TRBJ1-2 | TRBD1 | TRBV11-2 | CASSRTGTERSYTF | TGTGCCAGCAGCCGAACTGGGACAGAGAGAAGCTACACCTTC
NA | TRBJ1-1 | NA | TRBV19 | CASKEGTEAFF | TGTGCCAGTAAAGAGGGGACTGAAGCTTTCTTT
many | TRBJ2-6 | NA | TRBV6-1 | CASSEALRGSGANVLTF | TGTGCCAGCAGTGAAGCGCTTCGGGGCTCTGGGGCCAACGTCCTGACTTTC
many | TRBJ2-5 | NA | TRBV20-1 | CSARDLGRGETQYF | TGCAGTGCTAGAGATTTGGGGCGAGGAGAGACCCAGTACTTC
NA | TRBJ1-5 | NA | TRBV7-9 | CASSPYPGDNQPQHF | TGTGCCAGCAGCCCATACCCGGGGGATAATCAGCCCCAGCATTTT
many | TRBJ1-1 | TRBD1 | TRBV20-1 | CSAKGTGTEAFF | TGCAGTGCCAAAGGGACAGGAACTGAAGCTTTCTTT
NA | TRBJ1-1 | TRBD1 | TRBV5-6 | CASSWDRGNAEAFF | TGTGCCAGCAGCTGGGACAGGGGGAATGCTGAAGCTTTCTTT